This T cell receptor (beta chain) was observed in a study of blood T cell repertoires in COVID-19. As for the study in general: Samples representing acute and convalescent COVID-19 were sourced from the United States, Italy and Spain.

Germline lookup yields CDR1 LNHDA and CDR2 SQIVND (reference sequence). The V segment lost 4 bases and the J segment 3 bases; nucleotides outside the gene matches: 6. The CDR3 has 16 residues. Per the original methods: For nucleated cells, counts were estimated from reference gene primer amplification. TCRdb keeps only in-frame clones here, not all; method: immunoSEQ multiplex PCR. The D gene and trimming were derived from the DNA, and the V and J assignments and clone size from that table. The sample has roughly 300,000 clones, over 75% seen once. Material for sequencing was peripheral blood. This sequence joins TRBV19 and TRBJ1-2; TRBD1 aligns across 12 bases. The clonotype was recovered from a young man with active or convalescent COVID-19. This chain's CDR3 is CASSTGQGALHYGYTF. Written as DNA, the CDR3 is TGTGCCAGTAGTACGGGACAGGGGGCCCTGCACTATGGCTACACCTTC.